These T cell receptor beta chains were read from a single sample in a study of blood T cell repertoires in COVID-19. Sequenced by immunoSEQ multiplex PCR; TCRdb stores in-frame clones only, minus some. In the table there are some 220,000 clones, around 80% of which are singletons. Sequenced sample: peripheral blood. The receptor set was obtained from a human donor in a cohort sampled during active COVID-19. CDR3s include the opening cysteine and the closing phenylalanine or tryptophan. A D gene is named only where the DNA matches it firmly. The size field is filled for only some rows; it gives once, few, many or a size class.

>TRBV15|TRBJ2-3|NA|TRBD2
CATSRTSGSSTDTQYF
TGTGCCACCAGCAGAACCAGCGGGAGTAGCACAGATACGCAGTATTTT
>TRBV3-1/TRBV3-2|TRBJ2-3|NA|TRBD1
CASSQTGEGTQYF
TGTGCCAGCAGCCAAACAGGGGAAGGTACGCAGTATTTT
>TRBV6-5|TRBJ1-1|NA|TRBD1
CASSRRQGGAFF
TGTGCCAGCAGTCGACGCCAGGGGGGAGCTTTCTTT
>TRBV5-4|TRBJ2-5|NA|NA
CASSLLKGGETQYF
TGTGCCAGCAGCTTGCTCAAGGGAGGAGAGACCCAGTACTTC
>TRBV18|TRBJ1-4|NA|TRBD1
CASSRRTGDSNEKLFF
TGTGCCAGCTCACGAAGAACAGGGGATTCTAATGAAAAACTGTTTTTT
>TRBV6-5|TRBJ2-3|NA|TRBD2
CASSLLLAGDTQYF
TGTGCCAGCAGTTTGTTACTAGCGGGAGATACGCAGTATTTT
>TRBV7-8|TRBJ2-7|NA|NA
CASSTRQAPYEQYF
TGTGCCAGCAGCACCCGACAAGCCCCCTACGAGCAGTACTTC
>TRBV10-3|TRBJ2-1|NA|NA
CAITDQGGSKFF
TGTGCCATCACGGATCAGGGGGGAAGTAAGTTCTTC
>TRBV7-8|TRBJ1-6|NA|TRBD1
CASSLVLDRENSPLHF
TGTGCCAGCAGCTTAGTATTGGACAGGGAAAATTCACCCCTCCACTTT
>TRBV7-7|TRBJ2-3|NA|NA
CASSLDSSGTDTQYF
TGTGCTAGCAGCTTAGATTCCAGCGGCACAGATACGCAGTATTTT
>TRBV5-1|TRBJ1-1|NA|TRBD1
CASSLWTGEHTEAFF
TGCGCCAGCAGCTTGTGGACAGGGGAACACACTGAAGCTTTCTTT
>TRBV5-4|TRBJ1-4|NA|NA
CASSSDPFYRESNEKLFF
TGTGCCAGCAGCTCGGACCCATTTTACAGGGAGAGTAATGAAAAACTGTTTTTT
>TRBV5-8|TRBJ1-5|NA|TRBD1
CASSFGTGWSSQHF
TGTGCCAGCAGCTTTGGGACAGGGTGGTCGTCCCAGCATTTT
>TRBV2|TRBJ1-5|NA|TRBD1
CASSERDRGRQPQHF
TGTGCCAGCAGTGAGAGGGACAGGGGGCGGCAGCCCCAGCATTTT
>TRBV7-9|TRBJ1-3|NA|NA
CASSLAQGAGNTIYF
TGTGCCAGCAGCTTAGCGCAAGGGGCTGGAAACACCATATATTTT
>TRBV18|TRBJ1-2|NA|NA
CASSPGGANYGYTF
TGTGCCAGCTCACCCGGAGGGGCTAACTATGGCTACACCTTC
>TRBV2|TRBJ1-4|NA|TRBD1
CASSTPRTGSEKLFF
TGTGCCAGCAGTACACCCCGGACAGGGAGTGAAAAACTGTTTTTT
>TRBV3-1/TRBV3-2|TRBJ2-4|NA|NA
CASSPTSVQVAKNIQYF
TGTGCCAGCAGCCCCACCTCTGTACAGGTAGCCAAAAACATTCAGTACTTC
>TRBV5-6|TRBJ2-7|NA|NA
CASSLMMREQYF
TGTGCCAGCAGCTTGATGATGCGCGAGCAGTACTTC
>TRBV5-1|TRBJ2-1|NA|TRBD2
CASSSGLASYEQFF
TGCGCCAGCAGCTCTGGACTAGCGTCTTACGAGCAGTTCTTC
>TRBV11-3|TRBJ2-1|many|NA
CASSLNIDNEQFF
TGTGCCAGCAGCTTAAATATAGACAATGAGCAGTTCTTC
>TRBV18|TRBJ2-7|NA|NA
CASSLGGGSENEQYF
TGTGCCAGCTCACTAGGGGGGGGTTCGGAGAACGAGCAGTACTTC
>TRBV3-1/TRBV3-2|TRBJ2-6|once|NA
CASSRETGSTGANVLTF
TGTGCCAGCAGCCGAGAAACAGGCTCGACTGGGGCCAACGTCCTGACTTTC
>TRBV27|TRBJ1-1|NA|NA
CASSLLPGGTEAFF
TGTGCCAGCAGTTTATTACCGGGGGGCACTGAAGCTTTCTTT
>TRBV10-1|TRBJ1-1|few|TRBD1
CASSDHGQGEAFF
TGCGCCAGCAGTGACCATGGACAGGGTGAAGCTTTCTTT
>TRBV5-1|TRBJ2-1|NA|NA
CASSLEGVGENEQFF
TGCGCCAGCAGCTTGGAAGGTGTCGGGGAGAATGAGCAGTTCTTC
>TRBV19|TRBJ2-5|NA|TRBD2
CASSMGGESETQYF
TGTGCCAGTAGTATGGGAGGGGAGTCGGAGACCCAGTACTTC
>TRBV5-4|TRBJ2-1|NA|NA
CASVGQTYNEQFF
TGTGCCAGCGTCGGACAGACCTACAATGAGCAGTTCTTC
>TRBV4-1|TRBJ2-7|NA|NA
CASSQDLISSEQYF
TGCGCCAGCAGCCAAGATTTAATCTCGAGTGAGCAGTACTTC
>TRBV28|TRBJ2-7|NA|NA
CASSLAGHPYEQYF
TGTGCCAGCAGTTTAGCGGGCCACCCCTACGAGCAGTACTTC
>TRBV4-2|TRBJ2-7|NA|TRBD2
CASSQTSGYEQYF
TGTGCCAGCAGCCAGACTAGCGGCTACGAGCAGTACTTC
>TRBV25-1|TRBJ1-1|NA|NA
CASSPMGRSTEAFF
TGTGCCAGCAGCCCCATGGGCAGAAGCACTGAAGCTTTCTTT
>TRBV20-1|TRBJ2-3|NA|TRBD1
CSASERIQGEDTQYF
TGCAGTGCTAGTGAGCGAATACAGGGGGAGGATACGCAGTATTTT
>TRBV30|TRBJ2-3|NA|TRBD1
CAWDGQGAADTQYF
TGTGCCTGGGACGGACAGGGGGCTGCAGATACGCAGTATTTT
>TRBV18|TRBJ2-3|NA|NA
CASSPIGVLGTDTQYF
TGTGCCAGCTCCCCGATCGGGGTATTAGGGACAGATACGCAGTATTTT
>TRBV11-2|TRBJ1-1|NA|NA
CASSPRLGPNTEAFF
TGTGCCAGCAGCCCACGACTAGGCCCGAACACTGAAGCTTTCTTT
>TRBV19|TRBJ2-6|many|TRBD1
CASSSGQLSSGANVLTF
TGTGCCAGTAGTTCGGGACAGCTGAGCTCTGGGGCCAACGTCCTGACTTTC
>TRBV7-9|TRBJ1-2|NA|NA
CASSLQGPYGYTF
TGTGCCAGCAGCTTACAGGGCCCCTATGGCTACACCTTC
>TRBV7-9|TRBJ2-7|NA|NA
CASGQGPYEQYF
TGTGCCAGCGGCCAGGGGCCCTACGAGCAGTACTTC
>TRBV7-3|TRBJ2-6|NA|NA
CASSFTGISSGANVLTF
TGTGCCAGCAGCTTCACAGGGATCAGCTCTGGGGCCAACGTCCTGACTTTC
>TRBV30|TRBJ2-7|NA|NA
CAWTLGGPGYEQYF
TGTGCCTGGACCCTAGGAGGCCCCGGGTACGAGCAGTACTTC
>TRBV24-1|TRBJ2-2|NA|NA
CATSESGRGNTGELFF
TGTGCCACCAGTGAATCAGGGCGGGGGAACACCGGGGAGCTGTTTTTT
>TRBV11-2|TRBJ2-1|NA|NA
CASSPIAANNEQFF
TGTGCCAGCAGCCCCATAGCGGCAAACAATGAGCAGTTCTTC
>TRBV28|TRBJ2-1|once|NA
CASSTGNHNEQFF
TGTGCCAGCAGCACAGGGAATCACAATGAGCAGTTCTTC
>TRBV30|TRBJ2-3|NA|TRBD2
CAWRRGVVLGDTQYF
TGTGCCTGGAGGCGGGGGGTTGTTTTAGGAGATACGCAGTATTTT
>TRBV15|TRBJ1-5|NA|TRBD1
CATSRGGQGSNQPQHF
TGTGCCACCAGCAGAGGTGGACAGGGGAGCAATCAGCCCCAGCATTTT
>TRBV6-5|TRBJ2-1|NA|TRBD2
CASSSLAGDYNEQFF
TGTGCCAGCAGCAGTCTAGCGGGGGACTATAATGAGCAGTTCTTC
>TRBV14|TRBJ2-7|NA|NA
CASRRTESYEQYF
TGTGCCAGCAGGAGGACAGAATCCTACGAGCAGTACTTC
>TRBV5-6|TRBJ2-2|NA|TRBD2
CASSPGLAGLNTGELFF
TGTGCCAGCAGCCCGGGACTAGCGGGTTTAAACACCGGGGAGCTGTTTTTT
>TRBV27|TRBJ2-1|many|NA
CASRQLLYNEQFF
TGTGCCAGCAGACAGCTCCTTTACAATGAGCAGTTCTTC
>TRBV24-1|TRBJ2-2|NA|TRBD2
CATSGGGAMRELFF
TGTGCCACCAGTGGCGGGGGGGCTATGAGGGAGCTGTTTTTT
>TRBV3-1/TRBV3-2|TRBJ1-1|NA|TRBD1
CASSQDQGAKGEAFF
TGTGCCAGCAGCCAAGATCAGGGGGCGAAAGGTGAAGCTTTCTTT
>TRBV5-4|TRBJ2-3|NA|TRBD2
CASSSVAGGSTDTQYF
TGTGCCAGCAGCTCCGTTGCGGGGGGGAGCACAGATACGCAGTATTTT
>TRBV5-1|TRBJ2-3|NA|TRBD2
CASSPRASGGADVADTQYF
TGCGCCAGCAGCCCTAGGGCTAGCGGGGGGGCTGATGTCGCAGATACGCAGTATTTT
>TRBV10-2|TRBJ2-1|NA|TRBD2
CASRAIGTSGYSGFNEQFF
TGCGCCAGCAGAGCGATTGGGACTAGTGGTTATTCGGGTTTCAATGAGCAGTTCTTC
>TRBV7-2|TRBJ2-1|NA|TRBD2
CASSPRGGRLGEQFF
TGTGCCAGCAGCCCTAGGGGCGGGAGGTTAGGTGAGCAGTTCTTC
>TRBV19|TRBJ1-6|NA|NA
CASSIPGMRSPLHF
TGTGCCAGTAGTATTCCAGGGATGCGTTCACCCCTCCACTTT
>TRBV18|TRBJ1-5|NA|TRBD1
CASSRDRGYGQPQHF
TGTGCCAGCTCACGGGACAGGGGGTACGGTCAGCCCCAGCATTTT
>TRBV15|TRBJ2-2|NA|TRBD2
CATSREGRGDTGELFF
TGTGCCACCAGCAGAGAGGGGAGGGGAGACACCGGGGAGCTGTTTTTT
>TRBV4-1|TRBJ2-3|NA|NA
CASSHTGAGPGGTTDTQYF
TGCGCCAGCAGCCACACAGGAGCGGGTCCCGGGGGGACAACAGATACGCAGTATTTT